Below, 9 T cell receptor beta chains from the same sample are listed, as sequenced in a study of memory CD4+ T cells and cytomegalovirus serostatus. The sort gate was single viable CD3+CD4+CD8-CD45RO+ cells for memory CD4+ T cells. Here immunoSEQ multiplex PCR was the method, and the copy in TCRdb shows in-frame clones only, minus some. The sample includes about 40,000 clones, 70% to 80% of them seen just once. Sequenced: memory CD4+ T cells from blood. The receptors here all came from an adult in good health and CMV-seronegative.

CDR3 amino acids: CASSSVKQGRNSPLHF. DNA for the CDR3: TGTGCCAGCAGCTCAGTAAAACAGGGGCGGAATTCACCCCTCCACTTT. The chain has TRBV4-2 and TRBJ1-6; 7 bases match TRBD1. CDR1 LGHNA and CDR2 YNFKEQ come from the germline V gene. The V and J ends lost 5 bases and 7 bases, in that order; junction bases with no gene match: 11. The CDR3 length is 16 residues.

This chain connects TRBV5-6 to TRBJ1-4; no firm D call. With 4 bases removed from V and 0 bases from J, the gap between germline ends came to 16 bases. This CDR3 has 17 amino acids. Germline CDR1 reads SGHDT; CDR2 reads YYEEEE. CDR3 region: CASSRVGVGTTNEKLFF. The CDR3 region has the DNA TGTGCCAGCAGCCGAGTCGGGGTAGGGACAACTAATGAAAAACTGTTTTTT.

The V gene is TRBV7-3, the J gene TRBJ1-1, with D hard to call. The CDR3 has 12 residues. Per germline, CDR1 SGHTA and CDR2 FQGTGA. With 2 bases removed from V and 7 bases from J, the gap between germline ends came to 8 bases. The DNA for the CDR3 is TGTGCCAGCAGCTTAGGTGGAGGTGAAGCTTTCTTT. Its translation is CASSLGGGEAFF.

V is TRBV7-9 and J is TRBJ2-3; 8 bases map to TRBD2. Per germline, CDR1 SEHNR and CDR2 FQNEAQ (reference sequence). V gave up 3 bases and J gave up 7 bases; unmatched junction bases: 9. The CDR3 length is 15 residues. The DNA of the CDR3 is TGTGCCAGCAGCTTTACCGGGGGGGCCGGAAATACGCAGTATTTT. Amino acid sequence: CASSFTGGAGNTQYF. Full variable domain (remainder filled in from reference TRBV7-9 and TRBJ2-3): DTGVSQNPRHKITKRGQNVTFRCDPISEHNRLYWYRQTLGQGPEFLTYFQNEAQLEKSRLLSDRFSAERPKGSFSTLEIQRTEQGDSAMYLCASSFTGGAGNTQYFGPGTRLTVL.

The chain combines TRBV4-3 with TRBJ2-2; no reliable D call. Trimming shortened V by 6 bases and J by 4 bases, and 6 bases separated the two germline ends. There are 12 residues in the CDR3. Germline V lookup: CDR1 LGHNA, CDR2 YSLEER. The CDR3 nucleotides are TGCGCCAGCAGAAGTTTCACCGGGGAGCTGTTTTTT. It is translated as CASRSFTGELFF.

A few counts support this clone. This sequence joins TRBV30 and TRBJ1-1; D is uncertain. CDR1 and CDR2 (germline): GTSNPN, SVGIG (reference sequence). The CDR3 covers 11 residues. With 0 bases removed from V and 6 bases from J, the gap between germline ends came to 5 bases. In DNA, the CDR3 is TGTGCCTGGAGTGTACGTTCTGAAGCTTTCTTT. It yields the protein CAWSVRSEAFF.

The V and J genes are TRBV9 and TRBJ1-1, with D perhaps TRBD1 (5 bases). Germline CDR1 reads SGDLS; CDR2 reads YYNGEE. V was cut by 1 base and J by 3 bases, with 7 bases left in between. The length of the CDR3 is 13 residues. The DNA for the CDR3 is TGTGCCAGCAGCGTACGGGACGACACTGAAGCTTTCTTT. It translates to CASSVRDDTEAFF.

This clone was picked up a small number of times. In DNA, the CDR3 is TGTGCCAGCAGCTTACAGGGGCAAACTGAAGCTTTCTTT. Protein sequence: CASSLQGQTEAFF. V is TRBV7-3 and J is TRBJ1-1, with D possibly TRBD1 on 6 matching bases. Per the germline V gene, CDR1 is SGHTA and CDR2 is FQGTGA. The CDR3 runs to 13 residues. Between the trimmed V and J ends, which lost 2 bases and 5 bases, there was a span of 9 bases.

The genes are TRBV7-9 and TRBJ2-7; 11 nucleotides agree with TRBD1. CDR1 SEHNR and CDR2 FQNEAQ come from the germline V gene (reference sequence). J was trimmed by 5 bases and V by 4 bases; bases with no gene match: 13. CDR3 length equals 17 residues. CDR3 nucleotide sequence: TGTGCCAGCAGCTCCCCCCGGGCGGGACAGGGGGGCAACGAGCAGTACTTC. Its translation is CASSSPRAGQGGNEQYF.